This T cell receptor beta chain is drawn from a study of cytomegalovirus exposure and HLA in healthy donors. CDR3 length: 14 amino acids. Germline V gene lookup returns CDR1 SNHLY and CDR2 FYNNEI. The V and J ends lost 1 base and 6 bases respectively, with 12 bases between them. PCR employed 60 Vbeta and 13 Jbeta primers. The repertoire was sequenced with immunoSEQ multiplex PCR; TCRdb's copy has only in-frame clones and lacks some. This table holds roughly 78,000 clones. The J gene is TRBJ1-2, the V gene TRBV2, with unresolved D. The clonotype was recovered from a boy aged 5-17 years in good health and CMV-seronegative. Sequencing input: PBMCs. This CDR3 reads CASSEVAEADGYTF. The CDR3 DNA sequence: TGTGCCAGCAGTGAAGTTGCGGAAGCGGATGGCTACACCTTC.